The 25 T cell receptor beta chains below were found in one sample sequenced in a study of shared clonotypes between healthy human individuals. TCRdb keeps only in-frame clones here, not all; method: immunoSEQ multiplex PCR. The sample contains hundreds of thousands of clones, around 93% of which appear only once. CD8 cells regarded as naive lacked CD45RO, were positively chosen for CCR7, and omitted terminally differentiated effector memory CD45RA+ cells. Sequencing was done on a sample of naive CD8+ T cells sorted from blood. All receptors derive from a man younger than 45 in good health.

The chain links TRBV7-6 to TRBJ2-7, with 8 bases matching TRBD2. The CDR3 is 13 residues long. Germline CDR1 reads SGHVS; CDR2 reads FNYEAQ. V lost 4 bases and J lost 7; bases outside the gene matches: 6. CDR3 in amino acids: CASSSRGGREQYF. For the CDR3, the DNA is TGTGCCAGCAGCTCACGGGGGGGGAGGGAGCAGTACTTC.

This chain links TRBV4-1 with TRBJ2-2; 7 bases line up with TRBD2. Germline V lookup: CDR1 MGHRA, CDR2 YSYEKL. V was pared by 2 bases and J by 5 bases, with 11 bases of the junction left unmatched. The CDR3 spans 17 residues. For the CDR3, the DNA is TGCGCCAGCAGCCAATCCTTAGGACTAGAGGGAACCGGGGAGCTGTTTTTT. This sequence encodes CASSQSLGLEGTGELFF.

This chain connects TRBV2 to TRBJ1-5; D is ambiguous. The CDR3 is 14 residues long. The V end lost 4 bases, the J end lost 0 bases, and 7 bases lay between the germline ends. Germline CDR1 SNHLY, CDR2 FYNNEI. The CDR3 loop reads CASSARYSNQPQHF. The DNA of the CDR3 is TGTGCCAGCAGTGCCAGGTATAGCAATCAGCCCCAGCATTTT.

V is TRBV5-1 and J is TRBJ2-7, with D tentatively TRBD2 (7 bases). The V end lost 4 bases, the J end lost 4 bases, and 21 bases lay between the germline ends. CDR1 SGHRS and CDR2 YFSETQ come from the germline V gene. The CDR3 is 16 residues long. The CDR3 sequence: CASSPPGGQRPYEQYF. CDR3 DNA: TGCGCCAGCAGCCCCCCGGGAGGACAGAGACCTTACGAGCAGTACTTC.

The chain couples TRBV11-1 to TRBJ2-1, with TRBD2 matching 8 bases. Germline V CDR1 and CDR2: SGHAT, FQDESV (reference sequence). V was clipped by 5 bases and J by 7 bases; unmatched bases: 10. This CDR3 is 15 amino acids long. The CDR3 loop reads CASSPIAGSDNEQFF. CDR3 bases: TGTGCCAGCAGCCCAATAGCGGGAAGCGATAATGAGCAGTTCTTC.

The chain links TRBV7-9 to TRBJ2-1; 10 bases are a match to TRBD2. Looked up from germline, CDR1 is SEHNR and CDR2 is FQNEAQ (reference sequence). The trim removed 0 bases at V and 7 bases at J, leaving 12 bases unmatched. This CDR3 spans 18 amino acids. CDR3 loop: CASSLAGLATPQGNEQFF. The CDR3 bases are TGTGCCAGCAGCTTAGCGGGACTAGCGACCCCTCAGGGGAATGAGCAGTTCTTC.

The chain combines TRBV5-5 with TRBJ1-3; D uncertain. Per the germline V gene, CDR1 is SGHKS and CDR2 is YYEKEE (reference sequence). Trimming stripped 2 bases from V and 8 bases from J, with 14 bases between. The CDR3 length is 14 residues. CDR3 loop: CASSFWAYGDTIYF. The CDR3 nucleotides read TGTGCCAGCAGCTTTTGGGCTTACGGGGACACCATATATTTT.

This rearrangement joins TRBV11-2 to TRBJ1-4; D gene uncertain. The CDR3 length is 16 residues. Germline-derived CDR1 and CDR2 are SGHAT and FQNNGV. V lost 1 base and J 10 bases, leaving 19 bases between the germline ends. The CDR3 protein is CASSLGHSGASGKLFF. The CDR3, as DNA: TGTGCCAGCAGCTTAGGGCACAGCGGAGCAAGTGGAAAACTGTTTTTT.

The chain employs TRBV6-5 and TRBJ2-7; the D gene is possibly TRBD1 (6 bases). Germline values: CDR1 MNHEY, CDR2 SVGAGI. CDR3 length: 13 residues. V gave up 6 bases and J gave up 2 bases, with 11 bases separating them. CDR3 DNA: TGTGCCAGCAGCCGAGGGGGAGCCTACGAGCAGTACTTC. Amino acids: CASSRGGAYEQYF.

The V gene is TRBV9, the J gene TRBJ2-7; D may be TRBD2 (6 bases). Germline CDR1 and CDR2: SGDLS and YYNGEE. Trimming removed 0 bases at V and 4 bases at J, with 20 bases between. The CDR3 totals 17 residues. In nucleotides, the CDR3 is TGTGCCAGCAGCGTAGCTCCTGGAGGGCCCGTACAGTACGAGCAGTACTTC. Amino acid sequence: CASSVAPGGPVQYEQYF.

This chain joins TRBV5-1 and TRBJ1-2; no clear D. There are 15 residues in the CDR3. Germline-derived CDR1 and CDR2 are SGHRS and YFSETQ. Trimming removed 4 bases at V and 1 base at J, with 14 bases between. CDR3 DNA: TGCGCCAGCAGCAACGGGCGCAGATATAACTATGGCTACACCTTC. It yields the protein CASSNGRRYNYGYTF.

J is TRBJ2-1 and V is TRBV5-1; 10 nucleotides line up with TRBD1. The V gene end was trimmed by 5 bases and the J gene end by 3 bases; junction bases not matched to a gene: 11. The CDR3 spans 17 residues. Germline assignment: CDR1 SGHRS and CDR2 YFSETQ. CDR3 bases: TGCGCCAGCAGACCCAAACCGACAGGGGGCGTCTACAATGAGCAGTTCTTC. Its protein product is CASRPKPTGGVYNEQFF. The variable domain in full, completed from reference TRBV5-1 and TRBJ2-1, reads KAGVTQTPRYLIKTRGQQVTLSCSPISGHRSVSWYQQTPGQGLQFLFEYFSETQRNKGNFPGRFSGRQFSNSRSEMNVSTLELGDSALYLCASRPKPTGGVYNEQFFGPGTRLTVL.

The chain is built from TRBV7-2 and TRBJ1-2; 9 bases agree with TRBD1. J was trimmed by 3 bases and V by 4 bases; bases with no gene match: 3. The CDR3 covers 14 residues. Per the germline V gene, CDR1 is SGHTA and CDR2 is FQGNSA. The CDR3 region is CASSSGQGYYGYTF. The CDR3 DNA reads as TGTGCCAGCAGCTCGGGACAGGGCTACTATGGCTACACCTTC.

The chain has TRBV5-1 and TRBJ2-7; D may be TRBD1 (5 bases). This CDR3 comprises 15 residues. The germline gives CDR1 SGHRS, CDR2 YFSETQ. The V end was cut by 4 bases, the J end by 3 bases, with 17 bases between. The CDR3 DNA reads TGCGCCAGCAGCCCGATGGGCAGGGCGGACTACGAGCAGTACTTC. This sequence encodes CASSPMGRADYEQYF. The whole variable domain, remainder taken from reference TRBV5-1 and TRBJ2-7, is KAGVTQTPRYLIKTRGQQVTLSCSPISGHRSVSWYQQTPGQGLQFLFEYFSETQRNKGNFPGRFSGRQFSNSRSEMNVSTLELGDSALYLCASSPMGRADYEQYFGPGTRLTVT.

This clone was seen more than once but under ten times. The chain has TRBV19 and TRBJ2-1; 10 positions match TRBD2. The CDR3 is 17 residues long. Trimming cost V 1 base and J 1 base; bases outside gene matches: 4. The V gene's germline CDR1 is LNHDA and CDR2 SQIVND (reference sequence). The CDR3 spells CASSIGTSGTSYNEQFF. CDR3 nucleotide sequence: TGTGCCAGTAGTATAGGAACTAGCGGGACGTCCTACAATGAGCAGTTCTTC.

CDR3: CASSPTGSTGELFF. CDR3 coding DNA: TGTGCCAGCAGTCCGACAGGGTCCACCGGGGAGCTGTTTTTT. The chain couples TRBV7-9 to TRBJ2-2; 7 bases align to TRBD1. J was trimmed by 4 bases and V by 6 bases; bases with no gene match: 5. Germline V gene lookup returns CDR1 SEHNR and CDR2 FQNEAQ (reference sequence). CDR3 size: 14 residues. Using reference TRBV7-9 and TRBJ2-2 for the parts outside the CDR3, the full variable domain is DTGVSQNPRHKITKRGQNVTFRCDPISEHNRLYWYRQTLGQGPEFLTYFQNEAQLEKSRLLSDRFSAERPKGSFSTLEIQRTEQGDSAMYLCASSPTGSTGELFFGEGSRLTVL.

The V gene is TRBV7-3, the J gene TRBJ2-3; 12 nucleotides align to TRBD2. With 4 bases clipped from V and 4 bases from J, the junction kept 3 bases outside the gene matches. Germline-derived CDR1 and CDR2 are SGHTA and FQGTGA. The CDR3 has 15 residues. This CDR3 reads CASSSTSGRADTQYF. As DNA, the CDR3 is TGTGCCAGCAGCTCGACTAGCGGGAGAGCAGATACGCAGTATTTT.

J is TRBJ2-3 and V is TRBV11-2, with 10 bases matching TRBD2. The CDR3 length is 16 residues. The V gene's germline CDR1 is SGHAT and CDR2 FQNNGV. With V trimmed by 1 base and J by 2 bases, 3 bases remained unmatched. This chain's CDR3 is CASSLGAGGPTDTQYF. CDR3 nucleotides: TGTGCCAGCAGCTTAGGAGCGGGGGGGCCCACAGATACGCAGTATTTT.

J is TRBJ2-7 and V is TRBV7-2; TRBD2 aligns across 9 bases. In germline, CDR1 is SGHTA, CDR2 FQGNSA. This CDR3 contains 15 residues. V lost 5 bases and J lost 5; bases outside the gene matches: 10. CDR3 in DNA: TGTGCCAGCAGCGGGGAAGCCGGGACTAGCAACGAGCAGTACTTC. Encoded protein: CASSGEAGTSNEQYF. Drawing the rest from reference TRBV7-2 and TRBJ2-7, the complete variable domain is GAGVSQSPSNKVTEKGKDVELRCDPISGHTALYWYRQSLGQGLEFLIYFQGNSAPDKSGLPSDRFSAERTGGSVSTLTIQRTQQEDSAVYLCASSGEAGTSNEQYFGPGTRLTVT.

This clone is a singleton in its sample. The chain has TRBV5-1 and TRBJ1-2, with D perhaps TRBD1 (5 bases). CDR3 length: 16 amino acids. Per the germline V gene, CDR1 is SGHRS and CDR2 is YFSETQ. V gave up 0 bases and J gave up 4 bases, with 16 bases separating them. Here the CDR3 DNA reads TGCGCCAGCAGCTTGGGGGTAGGAGGGGACGGCTATGGCTACACCTTC. Translating it yields CASSLGVGGDGYGYTF.

The gene calls are TRBV6-1 and TRBJ2-2; the D gene is possibly TRBD2 (5 bases). The V and J ends lost 2 bases and 6 bases respectively, with 13 bases between them. CDR3 length: 15 amino acids. Germline CDR1 is MNHNS and CDR2 is SASEGT. CDR3 sequence reads: CASSELAQEAGELFF. CDR3 in DNA: TGTGCCAGCAGTGAACTAGCCCAAGAAGCCGGGGAGCTGTTTTTT.

The V call is TRBV27, the J call TRBJ1-1, with 8 bases that match TRBD1. Per the germline V gene, CDR1 is MNHEY and CDR2 is SMNVEV (reference sequence). The CDR3 has 14 residues. V lost 7 bases, J lost 3 bases, and 7 bases stayed unmatched. The CDR3 spells CASNRQGQDTEAFF. The CDR3 DNA is TGTGCCAGCAATCGACAGGGGCAGGACACTGAAGCTTTCTTT.

The CDR3 DNA reads as TGTGCCAGCTCACAGGAATCCTACGAGCAGTACTTC. The encoded protein is CASSQESYEQYF. The chain carries TRBV18 and TRBJ2-7; D is undetermined. CDR1 and CDR2 (germline): KGHSH, LQKENI. Trimming removed 4 bases from V and 1 base from J, with 5 bases in between. The CDR3 totals 12 residues. Full variable domain (missing parts from reference TRBV18 and TRBJ2-7): NAGVMQNPRHLVRRRGQEARLRCSPMKGHSHVYWYRQLPEEGLKFMVYLQKENIIDESGMPKERFSAEFPKEGPSILRIQQVVRGDSAAYFCASSQESYEQYFGPGTRLTVT.

The V gene is TRBV4-1, the J gene TRBJ2-7, with unresolved D. The V gene lost 0 bases and the J gene lost 3 bases, with 9 bases spanning the gap. The CDR3 contains 14 residues. Germline V gene sequence: CDR1 MGHRA, CDR2 YSYEKL. CDR3 amino acids: CASSQDDAHYEQYF. The CDR3 nucleotides are TGCGCCAGCAGCCAAGACGACGCCCACTACGAGCAGTACTTC.

CDR3 DNA: TGTGCCAGCAGCCTAACCACGGACGGACGGGAGACCCAGTACTTC. This encodes CASSLTTDGRETQYF. V gene TRBV6-6 combines with J gene TRBJ2-5; D call uncertain. V lost 6 bases to trimming and J lost 5 bases, with 19 bases between them. CDR3 size: 15 residues. CDR1 and CDR2 (germline): MNHNY, SVGAGI (reference sequence).